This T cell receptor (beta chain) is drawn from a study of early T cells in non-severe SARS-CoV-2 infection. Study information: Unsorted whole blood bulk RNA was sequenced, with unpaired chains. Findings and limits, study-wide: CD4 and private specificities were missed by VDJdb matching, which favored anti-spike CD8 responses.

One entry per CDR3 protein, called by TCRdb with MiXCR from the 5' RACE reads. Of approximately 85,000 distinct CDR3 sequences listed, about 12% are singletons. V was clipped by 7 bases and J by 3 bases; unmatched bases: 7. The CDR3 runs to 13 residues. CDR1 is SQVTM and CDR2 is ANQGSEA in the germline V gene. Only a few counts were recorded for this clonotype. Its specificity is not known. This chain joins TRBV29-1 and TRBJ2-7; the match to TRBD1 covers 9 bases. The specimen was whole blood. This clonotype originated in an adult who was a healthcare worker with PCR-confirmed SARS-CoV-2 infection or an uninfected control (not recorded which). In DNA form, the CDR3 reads TGCAGCGCTGCCGGACAGGGGCACTACGAGCAGTACTTC. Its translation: CSAAGQGHYEQYF.